The clone carrying this T cell receptor beta chain was counted at least ten times. Its target is unknown. The data belong to a study of T cells after yellow fever vaccination. Study background: Researchers used SMART-Seq v4 Ultra Low Input to prepare fractions that had low cell numbers.

The study's findings and limits: Primary-vaccination clones mostly resurfaced post-booster (96% CD4, just under 90% CD8). The CD4 compartment and the CD8 compartment contained a small share of clonotypes in common. A secondary response was less intense yet reached its peak sooner, at day 5 versus 15.

Trimming removed 4 bases from V and 4 bases from J, with 11 bases in between. Per the germline V gene, CDR1 is SGDLS and CDR2 is YYNGEE. This CDR3 region has 13 residues. One entry per CDR3 protein results from TCRdb running MiXCR on the 5' RACE reads. The data show about 310,000 distinct CDR3 sequences, with around 3.9% seen just once and around 20% held by the top ten. The material sequenced was PBMCs, taken on the day of the yellow fever booster vaccination. This receptor was obtained from a man aged 18 to 35 who received the YFV17D yellow fever vaccine. V and J are TRBV9 and TRBJ1-2, with a weak D call TRBD1 (6 bases). As DNA, the CDR3 is TGTGCCAGCAGCCAACGGGGGCTCTATGGCTACACCTTC. Its protein is CASSQRGLYGYTF.